The clone carrying this TCR beta chain was picked up a small number of times. Its antigen is currently unknown. Per the germline V gene, CDR1 is KGHSH and CDR2 is LQKENI. Trimming left V 2 bases short and J 4 bases short, with 7 bases between. The CDR3 covers 13 residues. These data originate in a study of cytomegalovirus exposure and HLA in healthy donors. 13 Jbeta primers and 60 Vbeta primers were used for the PCR. The method was immunoSEQ multiplex PCR; TCRdb's version includes in-frame clones alone and lacks a portion of them. The profile shows around 280,000 clones, roughly 89% of them singletons. Study-level results: Presence/absence analyses rested on an assumption that sequencing depth was roughly uniform across donors. Several of the most significant clusters appeared linked to common viral pathogens, based on a later analysis.

Material: PBMCs. The receptor was derived from a woman aged 18 to 35 in good health and CMV-seronegative. V is TRBV18 and J is TRBJ2-3; D call uncertain. In DNA form, the CDR3 reads TGTGCCAGCTCACCAGGGCTCGCAGATACGCAGTATTTT. This translates into CASSPGLADTQYF.